The clone carrying this TCR beta chain was seen ten or more times. This specimen belongs to a study of T cells in Graves' hyperthyroidism and ophthalmopathy. RNA transcripts served as the template for amplifying TCR beta CDR3 regions. The HTBI primer set drove a first-round RT-PCR of the TCR CDR3. TCRdb used MiXCR to reprocess the multiplex PCR reads, holding one entry per CDR3 protein. This repertoire shows under 350,000 distinct CDR3 sequences, around 13% found once; its top ten account for about 37%. This CDR3 is built from 15 residues. CDR1 is SNHLY, CDR2 FYNNEI, per germline. Trimming stripped 4 bases from V and 5 bases from J, with 12 bases between.

The rearrangement links TRBV2 to TRBJ1-6, with D possibly being TRBD1 (6 bases). The receptor was isolated from a woman in her 40s with Graves' ophthalmopathy. Sample: blood. The CDR3 sequence: CASSGQGFDNSPLHF. The CDR3 nucleotides read TGTGCCAGCAGTGGGCAGGGGTTTGATAATTCACCCCTCCACTTT.